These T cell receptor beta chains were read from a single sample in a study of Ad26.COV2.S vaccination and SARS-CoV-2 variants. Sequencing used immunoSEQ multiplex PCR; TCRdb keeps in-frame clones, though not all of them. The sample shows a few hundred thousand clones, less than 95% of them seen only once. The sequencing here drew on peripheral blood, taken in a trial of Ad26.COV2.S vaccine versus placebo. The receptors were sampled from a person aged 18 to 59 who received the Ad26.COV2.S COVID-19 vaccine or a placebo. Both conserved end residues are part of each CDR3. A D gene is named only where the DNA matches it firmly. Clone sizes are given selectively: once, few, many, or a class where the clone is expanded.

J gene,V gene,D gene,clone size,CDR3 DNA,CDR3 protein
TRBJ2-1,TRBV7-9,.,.,TGTGCCAGCAGCTCAATAGCGGACGCTTACAATGAGCAGTTCTTC,CASSSIADAYNEQFF
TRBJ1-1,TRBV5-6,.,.,TGTGCCAGCAGCTGGACGGACAGCTTGAACACTGAAGCTTTCTTT,CASSWTDSLNTEAFF
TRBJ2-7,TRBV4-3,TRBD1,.,TGCGCCAGCAGCCAAGATTTGGGACAGGCGAATTACGAGCAGTACTTC,CASSQDLGQANYEQYF
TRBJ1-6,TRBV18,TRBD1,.,TGTGCCAGCTCACCCGGGACAGGGAATTCACCCCTCCACTTT,CASSPGTGNSPLHF
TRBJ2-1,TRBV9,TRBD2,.,TGTGCCAGCAGCCCCCGACTAGCGGGAGGGTACAATGAGCAGTTCTTC,CASSPRLAGGYNEQFF
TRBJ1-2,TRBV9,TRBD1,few,TGTGCCAGCAGCGTAGCTGGGCAGGGGGTAGGCTACACCTTC,CASSVAGQGVGYTF
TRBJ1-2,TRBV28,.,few,TGTGCCAGCAGTTCCATCATGACAATGGGGATCCTCCTTGGCTACACCTTC,CASSSIMTMGILLGYTF
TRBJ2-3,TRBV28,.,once,TGTGCCAGCAGTCCCTCTAGCACAGATACGCAGTATTTT,CASSPSSTDTQYF
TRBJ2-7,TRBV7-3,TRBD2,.,TGTGCCAGCAGCCCCGGGACTAGCGGGATAGTCGCCTACGAGCAGTACTTC,CASSPGTSGIVAYEQYF
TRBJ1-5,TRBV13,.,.,TGTGCCAGCAGCTTAGGTGGTAGGGAGCAGCCCCAGCATTTT,CASSLGGREQPQHF
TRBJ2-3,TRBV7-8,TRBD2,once,TGTGCCAGCAGCCCCCAAACGACTAGCGGAGTCCCCACAGATACGCAGTATTTT,CASSPQTTSGVPTDTQYF
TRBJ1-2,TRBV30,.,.,TGTGCCTGGAGCGTAGTTTCCTATGGCTACACCTTC,CAWSVVSYGYTF
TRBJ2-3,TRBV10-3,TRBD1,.,TGTGCCATCAGTGAGTCGACAGGGCCAGATACGCAGTATTTT,CAISESTGPDTQYF
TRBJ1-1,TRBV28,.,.,TGTGCCAGCAGTTTAGACAAAGCCTATGAAGCTTTCTTT,CASSLDKAYEAFF
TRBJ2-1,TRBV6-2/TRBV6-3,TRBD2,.,TGTGCCAGCAGTTACTCTTTAGTAGCGGGGTACAATGAGCAGTTCTTC,CASSYSLVAGYNEQFF
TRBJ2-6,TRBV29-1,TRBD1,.,TGCAGCGTTGAAATCAGACAGGGAGCTGGGGCCAACGTCCTGACTTTC,CSVEIRQGAGANVLTF
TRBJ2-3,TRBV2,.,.,TGTGCCAGCAGTGTGGGGGGACTCACAGATACGCAGTATTTT,CASSVGGLTDTQYF
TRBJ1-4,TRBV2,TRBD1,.,TGTGCCAGCAGTGGGACAGGGGGCCCTAATGAAAAACTGTTTTTT,CASSGTGGPNEKLFF
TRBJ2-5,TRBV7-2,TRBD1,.,TGTGCCAGCAGCTTCTCGGGACAGGGGGGTGAGACCCAGTACTTC,CASSFSGQGGETQYF
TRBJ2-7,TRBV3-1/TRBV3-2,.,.,TGTGCCAGCAGCCAAGAGGCGGGGAGGAACTACGAGCAGTACTTC,CASSQEAGRNYEQYF
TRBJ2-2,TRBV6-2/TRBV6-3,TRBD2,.,TGTGCCAGCAGTTACCCCCTCGGCGGGAGTTTAACCGGGGAGCTGTTTTTT,CASSYPLGGSLTGELFF
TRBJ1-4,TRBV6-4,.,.,TGTGCCAGCAGTGACCGGGGTTTAAAGGAGGGCACTAATGAAAAACTGTTTTTT,CASSDRGLKEGTNEKLFF